One and the same sample provided the 8 T cell receptor beta chains below, sequenced in a study of T cell responses to AZD1222 COVID-19 vaccine. Assay: immunoSEQ multiplex PCR; the TCRdb copy retains only in-frame clones and omits some. The data contain fewer than 130,000 clones, 70% to 90% of them seen just once; the ten biggest clones take up roughly 3%. The starting material was peripheral blood, obtained on day 0 of AZD1222 vaccination. The receptor set was obtained from an adult in good health.

The chain has TRBV9 and TRBJ1-2; D unclear. Germline lookup yields CDR1 SGDLS and CDR2 YYNGEE. V lost 0 bases to trimming and J lost 5 bases, with 8 bases between them. The CDR3 loop spans 13 amino acids. The CDR3 is CASSVADLYGYTF. CDR3 in DNA: TGTGCCAGCAGCGTAGCGGACCTTTATGGCTACACCTTC.

The chain combines TRBV5-6 with TRBJ1-5; D remains unclear. The V gene's germline CDR1 is SGHDT and CDR2 YYEEEE. Trimming removed 1 base from V and 2 bases from J, with 10 bases in between. The CDR3 totals 15 residues. The CDR3 spells CASSLYQVGNQPQHF. The CDR3 DNA reads TGTGCCAGCAGCTTGTACCAGGTTGGCAATCAGCCCCAGCATTTT.

The rearrangement uses TRBV18 and TRBJ2-3, with 9 bases matching TRBD1. The J segment lost 7 bases and the V segment lost 3 bases, leaving 8 bases of the junction unmatched. This CDR3 is 15 amino acids long. Germline-derived CDR1 and CDR2 are KGHSH and LQKENI. The CDR3 DNA reads as TGTGCCAGCTCACCCCGGGACAGGGTCGATTATACGCAGTATTTT. This encodes CASSPRDRVDYTQYF.

CDR3: CASSLGTGGVPPLHF. DNA for the CDR3: TGTGCCAGCAGCTTAGGGACAGGAGGTGTGCCACCCCTCCACTTT. V gene TRBV7-2 combines with J gene TRBJ1-6; 7 bases are shared with TRBD1. In germline, CDR1 is SGHTA, CDR2 FQGNSA. The CDR3 contains 15 residues. V was clipped by 1 base and J by 11 bases; unmatched bases: 8. The full variable domain, with the rest looked up from reference TRBV7-2 and TRBJ1-6, is GAGVSQSPSNKVTEKGKDVELRCDPISGHTALYWYRQSLGQGLEFLIYFQGNSAPDKSGLPSDRFSAERTGGSVSTLTIQRTQQEDSAVYLCASSLGTGGVPPLHFGNGTRLTVT.

The chain joins TRBV7-3 to TRBJ2-1; 9 positions agree with TRBD2. Germline trimming cut 1 base from V and 8 bases from J; bases unmatched to any gene: 12. Germline loops: CDR1 SGHTA, CDR2 FQGTGA. The CDR3 is made up of 17 amino acids. This chain's CDR3 is CASSLRGLAGYGDEQFF. The CDR3 DNA reads TGTGCCAGCAGCTTAAGGGGGCTAGCGGGATATGGTGATGAGCAGTTCTTC.

J is TRBJ2-3 and V is TRBV18, with 10 bases lining up with TRBD2. V gave up 6 bases and J gave up 3 bases; unmatched junction bases: 9. Germline V gene sequence: CDR1 KGHSH, CDR2 LQKENI. This CDR3 is built from 16 residues. The CDR3 spells CASSPLGTSDTDTQYF. Here the CDR3 DNA reads TGTGCCAGCTCCCCTTTGGGGACTAGCGATACAGATACGCAGTATTTT. Based on the CDR3 plus reference TRBV18 and TRBJ2-3, the full variable domain is NAGVMQNPRHLVRRRGQEARLRCSPMKGHSHVYWYRQLPEEGLKFMVYLQKENIIDESGMPKERFSAEFPKEGPSILRIQQVVRGDSAAYFCASSPLGTSDTDTQYFGPGTRLTVL.

The J gene is TRBJ2-2, the V gene TRBV28; D gene ambiguous. From germline, CDR1 is MDHEN and CDR2 SYDVKM. Trimming left V 7 bases short and J 5 bases short, with 8 bases between. The CDR3 extends over 12 amino acids. In DNA form, the CDR3 reads TGTGCCAGCAAATTAGGGACCGGGGAGCTGTTTTTT. It is translated as CASKLGTGELFF.

The chain combines TRBV15 with TRBJ1-2, with D hard to call. This CDR3 contains 12 residues. V was clipped by 0 bases and J by 7 bases, with 6 bases between them. CDR1 and CDR2 from the germline V gene are LNHNV and YYDKDF (reference sequence). The CDR3: CATSRDDRGYTF. The CDR3 nucleotides are TGTGCCACCAGCAGAGACGACCGTGGCTACACCTTC. The full variable domain, with the rest looked up from reference TRBV15 and TRBJ1-2, is DAMVIQNPRYQVTQFGKPVTLSCSQTLNHNVMYWYQQKSSQAPKLLFHYYDKDFNNEADTPDNFQSRRPNTSFCFLDIRSPGLGDTAMYLCATSRDDRGYTFGSGTRLTVV.